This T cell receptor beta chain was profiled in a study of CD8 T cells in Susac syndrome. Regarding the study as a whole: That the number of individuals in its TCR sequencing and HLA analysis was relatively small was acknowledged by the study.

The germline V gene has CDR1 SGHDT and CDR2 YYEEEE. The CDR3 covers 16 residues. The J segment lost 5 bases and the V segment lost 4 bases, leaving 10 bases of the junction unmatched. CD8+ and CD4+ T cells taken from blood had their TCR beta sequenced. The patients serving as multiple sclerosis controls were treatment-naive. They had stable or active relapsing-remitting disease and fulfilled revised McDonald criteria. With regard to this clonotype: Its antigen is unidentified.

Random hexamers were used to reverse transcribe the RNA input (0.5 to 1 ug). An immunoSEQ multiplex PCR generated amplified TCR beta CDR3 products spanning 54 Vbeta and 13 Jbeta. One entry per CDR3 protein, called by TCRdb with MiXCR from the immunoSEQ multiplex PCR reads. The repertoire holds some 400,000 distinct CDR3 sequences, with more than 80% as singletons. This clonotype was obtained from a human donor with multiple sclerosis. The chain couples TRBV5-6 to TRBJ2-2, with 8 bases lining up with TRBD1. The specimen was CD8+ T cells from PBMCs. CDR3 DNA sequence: TGTGCCAGCAGCCAAGCCGGGACAGGAGGGACCGGGGAGCTGTTTTTT. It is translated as CASSQAGTGGTGELFF.